This TCR beta chain was profiled in a study of T cell clones after liver transplantation. Generated by immunoSEQ multiplex PCR, the TCRdb table keeps only in-frame clones and is missing some. The sample holds about 72,000 clones, about 88% seen once. This clonotype originated in a human donor who received a liver transplant. Sequencing used CD4+ T cells from blood, obtained before liver transplant.

CDR3 protein: CASSGWGTVNQPQHF. The CDR3 bases are TGTGCCAGCAGCGGATGGGGGACAGTAAATCAGCCCCAGCATTTT. The chain combines TRBV7-2 with TRBJ1-5; 7 bases line up with TRBD1. CDR3 size: 15 residues. In germline, CDR1 is SGHTA, CDR2 FQGNSA. V was clipped by 5 bases and J by 4 bases; unmatched bases: 8.